This T cell receptor (beta chain) is drawn from a study of T cells in tumors after PD-1 blockade. Study-level background: A subset received ongoing vismodegib 150 mg daily alongside anti-PD-1 therapy. Broader study findings: Peripheral recruitment is suggested, as some novel exhausted tumor clones were in pre-treatment blood.

With regard to this clone: The antigen remains undetermined.

TCRdb's table, derived via immunoSEQ multiplex PCR, lists solely in-frame clones and lacks some. The table records more than 40,000 clones, 81% of them present only once. Tumor or blood genomic DNA was sequenced, with inputs of about 550 ng to 6,500 ng. Source: PBMCs, taken before anti-PD-1 treatment. This clonotype originated in a human donor with basal cell carcinoma.

In DNA, the CDR3 is TGTGCCAGCTCGCCTGGGAGTGATACCCGTTATGGCTACACCTTC. Encoded protein: CASSPGSDTRYGYTF. This rearrangement joins TRBV18 to TRBJ1-2; D remains unclear. Trimming pared 6 bases from V and 5 bases from J, leaving 19 bases between. This CDR3 comprises 15 residues. Germline values: CDR1 KGHSH, CDR2 LQKENI.